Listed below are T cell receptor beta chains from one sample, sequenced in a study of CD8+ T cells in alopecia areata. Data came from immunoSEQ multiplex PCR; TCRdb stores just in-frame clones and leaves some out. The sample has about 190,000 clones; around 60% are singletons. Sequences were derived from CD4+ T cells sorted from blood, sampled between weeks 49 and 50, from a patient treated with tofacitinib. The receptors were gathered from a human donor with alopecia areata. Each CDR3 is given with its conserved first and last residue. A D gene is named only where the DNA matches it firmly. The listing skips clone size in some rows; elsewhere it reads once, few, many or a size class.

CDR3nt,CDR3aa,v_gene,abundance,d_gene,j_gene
TGTGCCAGCAGCTTAAGCGGGGCCAACGTCCTGACTTTC,CASSLSGANVLTF,TRBV11-1,NA,NA,TRBJ2-6
TGCGCCAGCAGCCAAGACCCCCAGGGAGGGATAGCCAAAAACATTCAGTACTTC,CASSQDPQGGIAKNIQYF,TRBV4-3,few,TRBD2,TRBJ2-4
TGTGCCAGCAGCTTAGAACGTAATCAGCCCCAGCATTTT,CASSLERNQPQHF,TRBV7-2,NA,NA,TRBJ1-5
TGCAGCGTCGGCTCCTGGGGGGAGGCTCAGGACATTCAGTACTTC,CSVGSWGEAQDIQYF,TRBV29-1,NA,NA,TRBJ2-4
TGTGCCTGGAGTGTAAGTGGTGGCTACACCTTC,CAWSVSGGYTF,TRBV30,NA,NA,TRBJ1-2
TGTGCCAGCGTTGGTGGATTTAACACCGGGGAGCTGTTTTTT,CASVGGFNTGELFF,TRBV7-9,NA,NA,TRBJ2-2
TGTGCCTGGAAACAAACAGTGAACACTGAAGCTTTCTTT,CAWKQTVNTEAFF,TRBV30,NA,NA,TRBJ1-1
TGCGCCAGCAGCCACGGTGCAGGGGGATTGAACACTGAAGCTTTCTTT,CASSHGAGGLNTEAFF,TRBV4-3,NA,TRBD1,TRBJ1-1
TGTGCCAGCAGCAAGGACACAGGCCATGACACTGAAGCTTTCTTT,CASSKDTGHDTEAFF,TRBV7-3,once,NA,TRBJ1-1
TGCGCCAGCAGCTGGGACTCAACCGGGGAGCTGTTTTTT,CASSWDSTGELFF,TRBV5-1,NA,NA,TRBJ2-2
TGCGCCAGCAGCTTTAGCCTCATCGCGGGCCAGGGGGACGAGCAGTACTTC,CASSFSLIAGQGDEQYF,TRBV5-1,NA,TRBD1,TRBJ2-7
TGCAGTGCTAACGACAATGAGCAGTTCTTC,CSANDNEQFF,TRBV20-1,NA,NA,TRBJ2-1
TGCGCCAGCAGCCAAGATAGCGGGGGGTCACACAATGAGCAGTTCTTC,CASSQDSGGSHNEQFF,TRBV4-1,NA,TRBD2,TRBJ2-1
TGTGCCACCAGCAGAGATCCCGGAGATCAGCCCCAGCATTTT,CATSRDPGDQPQHF,TRBV15,NA,NA,TRBJ1-5